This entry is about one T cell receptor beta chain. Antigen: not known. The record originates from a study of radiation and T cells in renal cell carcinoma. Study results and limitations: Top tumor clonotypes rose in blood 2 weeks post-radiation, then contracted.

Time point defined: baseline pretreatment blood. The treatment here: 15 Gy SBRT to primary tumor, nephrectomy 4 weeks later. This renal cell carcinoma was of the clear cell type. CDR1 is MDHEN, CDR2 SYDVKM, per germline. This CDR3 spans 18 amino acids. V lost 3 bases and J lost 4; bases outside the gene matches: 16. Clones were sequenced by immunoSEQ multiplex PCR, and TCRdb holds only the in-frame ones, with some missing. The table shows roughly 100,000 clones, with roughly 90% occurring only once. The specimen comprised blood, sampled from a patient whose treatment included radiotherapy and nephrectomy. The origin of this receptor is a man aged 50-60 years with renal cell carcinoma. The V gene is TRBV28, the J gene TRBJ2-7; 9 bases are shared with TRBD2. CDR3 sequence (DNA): TGTGCCAGCAGTTTGGGACTAGCCCGCACCCGCCCCTTGTACGAGCAGTACTTC. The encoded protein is CASSLGLARTRPLYEQYF.